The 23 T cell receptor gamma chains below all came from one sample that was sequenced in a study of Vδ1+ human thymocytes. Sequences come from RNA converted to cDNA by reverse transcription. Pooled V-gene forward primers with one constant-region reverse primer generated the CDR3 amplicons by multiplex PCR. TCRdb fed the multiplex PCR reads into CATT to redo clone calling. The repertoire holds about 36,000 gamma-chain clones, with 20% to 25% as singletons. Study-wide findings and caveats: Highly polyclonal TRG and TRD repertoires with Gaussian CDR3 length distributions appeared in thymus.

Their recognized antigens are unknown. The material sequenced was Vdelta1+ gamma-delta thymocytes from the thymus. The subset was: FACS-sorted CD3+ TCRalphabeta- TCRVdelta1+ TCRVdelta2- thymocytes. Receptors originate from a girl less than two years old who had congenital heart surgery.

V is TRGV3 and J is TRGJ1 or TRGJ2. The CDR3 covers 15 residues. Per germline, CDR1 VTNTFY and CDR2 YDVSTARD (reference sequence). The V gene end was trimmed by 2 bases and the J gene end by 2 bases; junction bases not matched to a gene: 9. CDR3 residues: CATWDNRFHYYKKLF. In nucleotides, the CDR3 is TGTGCCACCTGGGACAACCGATTCCATTATTATAAGAAACTCTTT.

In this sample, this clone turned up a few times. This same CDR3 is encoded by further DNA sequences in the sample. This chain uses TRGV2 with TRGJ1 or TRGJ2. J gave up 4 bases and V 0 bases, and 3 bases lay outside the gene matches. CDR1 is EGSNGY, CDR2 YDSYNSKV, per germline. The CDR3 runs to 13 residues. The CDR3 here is CATWDGTYYKKLF. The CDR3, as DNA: TGTGCCACCTGGGACGGGACGTATTATAAGAAACTCTTT.

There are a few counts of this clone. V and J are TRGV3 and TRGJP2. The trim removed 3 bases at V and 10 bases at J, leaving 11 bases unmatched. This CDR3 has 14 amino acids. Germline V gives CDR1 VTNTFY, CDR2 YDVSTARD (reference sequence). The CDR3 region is CATWDQNVGWIKTF. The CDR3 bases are TGTGCCACCTGGGACCAGAACGTAGGTTGGATCAAGACGTTT.

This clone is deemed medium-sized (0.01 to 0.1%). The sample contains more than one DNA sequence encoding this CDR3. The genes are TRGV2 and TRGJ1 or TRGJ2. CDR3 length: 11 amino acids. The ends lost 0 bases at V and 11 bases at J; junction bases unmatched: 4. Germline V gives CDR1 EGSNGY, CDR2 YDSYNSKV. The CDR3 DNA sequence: TGTGCCACCTGGGACGGGCTTGAGAAACTCTTT. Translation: CATWDGLEKLF.

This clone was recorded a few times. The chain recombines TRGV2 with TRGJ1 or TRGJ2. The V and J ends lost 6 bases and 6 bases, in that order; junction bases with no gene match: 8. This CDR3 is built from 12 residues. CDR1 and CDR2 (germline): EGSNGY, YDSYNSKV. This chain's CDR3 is CATWIPPYKKLF. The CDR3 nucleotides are TGTGCCACCTGGATCCCACCTTATAAGAAACTCTTT.

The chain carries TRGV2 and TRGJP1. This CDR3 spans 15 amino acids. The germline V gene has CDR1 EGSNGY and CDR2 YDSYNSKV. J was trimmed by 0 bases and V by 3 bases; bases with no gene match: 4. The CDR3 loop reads CATWDRNTTGWFKIF. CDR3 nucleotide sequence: TGTGCCACCTGGGACCGAAATACCACTGGTTGGTTCAAGATATTT.

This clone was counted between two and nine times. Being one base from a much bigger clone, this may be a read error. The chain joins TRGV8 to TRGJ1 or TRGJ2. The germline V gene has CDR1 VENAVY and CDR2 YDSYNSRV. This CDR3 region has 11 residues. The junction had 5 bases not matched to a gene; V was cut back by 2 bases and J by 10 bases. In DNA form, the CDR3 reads TGTGCCACCTGGGATACTTACAAGAAACTCTTT. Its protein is CATWDTYKKLF.

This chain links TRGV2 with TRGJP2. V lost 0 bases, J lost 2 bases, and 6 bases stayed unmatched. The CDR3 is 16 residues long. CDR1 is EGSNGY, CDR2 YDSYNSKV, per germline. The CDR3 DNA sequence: TGTGCCACCTGGGACGGGCTCGTAAGTAGTGATTGGATCAAGACGTTT. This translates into CATWDGLVSSDWIKTF.

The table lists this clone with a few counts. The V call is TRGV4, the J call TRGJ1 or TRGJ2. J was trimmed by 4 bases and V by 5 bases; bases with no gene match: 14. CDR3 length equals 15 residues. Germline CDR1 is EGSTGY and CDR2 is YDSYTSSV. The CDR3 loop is CATWVPLGVYYKKLF. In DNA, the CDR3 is TGTGCCACCTGGGTCCCCCTCGGGGTATATTATAAGAAACTCTTT.

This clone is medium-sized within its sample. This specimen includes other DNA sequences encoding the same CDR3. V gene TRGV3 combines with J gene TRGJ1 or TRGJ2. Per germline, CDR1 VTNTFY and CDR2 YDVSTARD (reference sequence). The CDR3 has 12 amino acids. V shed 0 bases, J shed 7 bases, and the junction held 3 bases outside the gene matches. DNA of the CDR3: TGTGCCACCTGGGACAGGCGGTATAAGAAACTCTTT. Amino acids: CATWDRRYKKLF.

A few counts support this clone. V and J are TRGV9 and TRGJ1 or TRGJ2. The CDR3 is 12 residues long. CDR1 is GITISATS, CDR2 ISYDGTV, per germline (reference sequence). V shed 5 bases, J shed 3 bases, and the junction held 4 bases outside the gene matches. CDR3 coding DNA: TGTGCCTTGTGGGGGACTTATTATAAGAAACTCTTT. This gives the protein CALWGTYYKKLF.

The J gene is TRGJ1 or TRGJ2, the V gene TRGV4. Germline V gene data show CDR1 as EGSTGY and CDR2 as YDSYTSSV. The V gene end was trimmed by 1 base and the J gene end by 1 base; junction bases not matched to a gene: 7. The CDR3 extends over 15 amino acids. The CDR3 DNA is TGTGCCACCTGGGATGGCCCGTTCAATTATTATAAGAAACTCTTT. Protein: CATWDGPFNYYKKLF.

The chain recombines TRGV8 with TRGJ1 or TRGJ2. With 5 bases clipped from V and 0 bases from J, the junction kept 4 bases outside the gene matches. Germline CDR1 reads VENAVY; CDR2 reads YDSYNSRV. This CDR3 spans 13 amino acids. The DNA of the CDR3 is TGTGCCACCTGGGCCCTGAATTATTATAAGAAACTCTTT. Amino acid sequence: CATWALNYYKKLF.

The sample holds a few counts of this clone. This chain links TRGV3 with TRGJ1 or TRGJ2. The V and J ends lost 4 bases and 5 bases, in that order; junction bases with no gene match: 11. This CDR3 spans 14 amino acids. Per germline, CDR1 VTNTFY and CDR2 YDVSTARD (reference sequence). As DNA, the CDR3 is TGTGCCACCTGGGATAAAGAAGTTGATTATAAGAAACTCTTT. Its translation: CATWDKEVDYKKLF.

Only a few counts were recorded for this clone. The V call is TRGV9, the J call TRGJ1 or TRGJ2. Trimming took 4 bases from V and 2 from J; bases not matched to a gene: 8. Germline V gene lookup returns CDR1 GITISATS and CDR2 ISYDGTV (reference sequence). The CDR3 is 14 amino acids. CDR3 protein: CALWEPRDYYKKLF. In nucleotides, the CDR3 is TGTGCCTTGTGGGAACCCCGGGATTATTATAAGAAACTCTTT.

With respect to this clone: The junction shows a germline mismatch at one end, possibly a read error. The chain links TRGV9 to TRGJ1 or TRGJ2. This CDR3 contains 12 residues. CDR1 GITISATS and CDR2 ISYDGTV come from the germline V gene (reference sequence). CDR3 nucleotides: TGTGCCTCGTGGGAGTACAAGGATAAGAAACTCTTT. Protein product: CASWEYKDKKLF.

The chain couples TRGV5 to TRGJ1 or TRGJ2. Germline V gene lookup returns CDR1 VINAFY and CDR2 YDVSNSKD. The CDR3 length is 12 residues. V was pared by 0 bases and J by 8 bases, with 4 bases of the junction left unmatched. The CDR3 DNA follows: TGTGCCACCTGGGACAGGGGAGATAAGAAACTCTTT. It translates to CATWDRGDKKLF.

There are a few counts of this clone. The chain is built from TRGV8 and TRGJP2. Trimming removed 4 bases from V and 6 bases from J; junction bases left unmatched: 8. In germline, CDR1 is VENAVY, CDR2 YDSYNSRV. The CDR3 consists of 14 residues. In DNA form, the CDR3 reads TGTGCCACCTGGGACCCCACACGTGATTGGATCAAGACGTTT. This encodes CATWDPTRDWIKTF.

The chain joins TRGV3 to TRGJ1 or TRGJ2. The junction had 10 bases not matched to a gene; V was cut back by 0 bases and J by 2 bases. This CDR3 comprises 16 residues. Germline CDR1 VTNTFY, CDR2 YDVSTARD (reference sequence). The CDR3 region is CATWDRPRLDYYKKLF. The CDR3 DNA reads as TGTGCCACCTGGGACAGGCCGCGTTTGGATTATTATAAGAAACTCTTT.

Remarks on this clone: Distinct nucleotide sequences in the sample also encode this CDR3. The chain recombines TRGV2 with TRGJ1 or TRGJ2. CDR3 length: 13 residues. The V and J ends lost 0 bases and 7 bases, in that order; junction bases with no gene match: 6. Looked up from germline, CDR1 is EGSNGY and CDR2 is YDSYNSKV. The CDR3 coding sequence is TGTGCCACCTGGGACGGGCCAGTCTATAAGAAACTCTTT. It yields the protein CATWDGPVYKKLF.

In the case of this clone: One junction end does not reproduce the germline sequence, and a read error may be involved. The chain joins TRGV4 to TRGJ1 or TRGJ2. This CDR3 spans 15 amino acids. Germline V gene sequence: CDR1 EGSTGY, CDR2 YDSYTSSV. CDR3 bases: TGTGCCACCTGGGACGAGCGCGTGAATTATTATAAGAAACTCTTC. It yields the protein CATWDERVNYYKKLF.

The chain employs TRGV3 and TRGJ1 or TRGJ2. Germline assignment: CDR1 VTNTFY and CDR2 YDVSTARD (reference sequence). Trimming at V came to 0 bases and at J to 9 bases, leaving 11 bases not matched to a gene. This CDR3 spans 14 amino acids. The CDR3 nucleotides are TGTGCCACCTGGGACAGGCTGGCTAGGCTTAAGAAACTCTTT. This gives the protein CATWDRLARLKKLF.

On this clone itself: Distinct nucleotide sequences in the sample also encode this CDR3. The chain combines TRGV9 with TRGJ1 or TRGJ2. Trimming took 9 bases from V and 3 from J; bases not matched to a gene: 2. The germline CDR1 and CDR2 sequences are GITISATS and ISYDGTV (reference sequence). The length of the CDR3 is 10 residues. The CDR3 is CALAYYKKLF. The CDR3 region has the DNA TGTGCCTTGGCTTATTATAAGAAACTCTTT.